This paragraph reports one T cell receptor beta chain. Its specificity is unknown. This entry is derived from a study of siplizumab effects on memory and regulatory T cells. Study-level points and caveats: The apparent diversity of naive T cells exceeded that of memory cells, and naive T cells seemed to make a major contribution to the alloresponse. Controls showed an average of roughly 30% Treg-derived mappable alloreactive CD4+ clones, while siplizumab showed 60% to 80%.

The ends were cut back, 8 bases at V and 3 bases at J, with 13 bases in the middle. In germline, CDR1 is SQVTM, CDR2 ANQGSEA. The CDR3 covers 12 residues. Profiling relied on immunoSEQ multiplex PCR, and the TCRdb table lists in-frame clones only, not all of them. The data hold about 100,000 clones, with around 92% observed a single time. The origin of this receptor is a human donor in good health. Source material: CD4+ T cells sorted from blood. This chain uses TRBV29-1 with TRBJ1-2; possibly TRBD1 for D (6 bases). DNA for the CDR3: TGCAGCCTCCGTGAGGGGGACTATGGCTACACCTTC. Translation: CSLREGDYGYTF.